This TCR beta chain was recovered during a study of blood T cell repertoires in COVID-19. Study summary: Recovery meant two consecutive negative NP/OP PCR tests, professional clearance, or resolved symptoms.

Sequencing used immunoSEQ multiplex PCR; TCRdb keeps in-frame clones, though not all of them. The sample includes some 300,000 clones, 88% of them seen just once. In terms of age and location, participants ranged from roughly 18 to 95 years and lived in around 22 US areas. With 2 bases removed from V and 2 bases from J, the gap between germline ends came to 13 bases. CDR1 and CDR2 (germline): SGDLS, YYNGEE. CDR3 length: 16 residues. The chain employs TRBV9 and TRBJ2-2, with D possibly TRBD1 on 6 matching bases. The sequence was obtained from a woman between 55 and 75 years old in a cohort exposed to, infected with or recovered from COVID-19 (not recorded which). Sequencing input: PBMCs or T cells enriched from blood (not recorded which). DNA for the CDR3: TGTGCCAGCAGCGTTAACCGGGACACTAACACCGGGGAGCTGTTTTTT. It translates to CASSVNRDTNTGELFF.